Listed here are 9 T cell receptor beta chains from one sample, sequenced in a study of T-cell reconstitution after alpha-beta-depleted transplantation in children. Unique molecular identifiers featured in how the TCRbeta library was prepared. TCRdb called the PCR reads again in MiXCR, with one record for every CDR3 protein. The table shows 550,000 to 800,000 distinct CDR3 sequences, with 10% to 15% occurring only once. This material consisted of PBMCs, taken before TCRalphabeta/CD19-depleted stem cell transplant. Receptors were obtained from a girl aged 2 to 9 with congenital amegakaryocytic thrombocytopenia, due to receive a stem cell transplant.

This clonotype was seen many times. This chain uses TRBV20-1 with TRBJ2-5; no definite D call. With 2 bases removed from V and 12 bases from J, the gap between germline ends came to 13 bases. This CDR3 is 11 amino acids long. CDR1 and CDR2 from the germline V gene are DFQATT and SNEGSKA (reference sequence). CDR3 coding DNA: TGCAGTGCTAGACGAACAGTCCACGAGTACTTC. Protein product: CSARRTVHEYF.

In regard to this clonotype: One end of the junction is discordant with germline, which a read error may explain. This chain joins TRBV5-6 and TRBJ2-1; possibly TRBD2 for D (6 bases). This CDR3 contains 14 residues. Germline V gene lookup returns CDR1 SGHDT and CDR2 YYEEEE. CDR3 sequence: CASSVAASFNEQFF. The CDR3 DNA reads TGTGCCAGCAGCGTAGCGGCCTCCTTCAATGAGCAGTTCTTC.

In its sample, this clonotype was seen many times. The gene calls are TRBV20-1 and TRBJ2-3, with D perhaps TRBD1 (6 bases). The germline V gene has CDR1 DFQATT and CDR2 SNEGSKA (reference sequence). V gave up 1 base and J gave up 2 bases, with 13 bases separating them. This CDR3 is 15 amino acids long. CDR3: CSARAQGPHTDTQYF. For the CDR3, the DNA is TGCAGTGCTAGAGCCCAGGGGCCACACACAGATACGCAGTATTTT.

This clonotype was counted between two and nine times. The J gene is TRBJ1-2, the V gene TRBV4-1; D possibly corresponds to TRBD1 (5 bases). The CDR3 consists of 15 residues. V was clipped by 4 bases and J by 5 bases, with 17 bases between them. Germline V gene data show CDR1 as MGHRA and CDR2 as YSYEKL. The CDR3 reads CASSLGPTALYGYTF. The CDR3 nucleotides are TGCGCCAGCAGCCTAGGGCCGACAGCCTTATATGGCTACACCTTC.

The chain is built from TRBV2 and TRBJ2-3, with 8 bases aligning to TRBD2. The CDR3 runs to 15 residues. Per the germline V gene, CDR1 is SNHLY and CDR2 is FYNNEI. V was pared by 5 bases and J by 5 bases, with 9 bases of the junction left unmatched. CDR3 region: CASSLGLGGRDTQYF. In nucleotides, the CDR3 is TGTGCCAGCAGTCTGGGACTAGGGGGGAGAGATACGCAGTATTTT. The variable domain in full, completed from reference TRBV2 and TRBJ2-3, reads EPEVTQTPSHQVTQMGQEVILRCVPISNHLYFYWYRQILGQKVEFLVSFYNNEISEKSEIFDDQFSVERPDGSNFTLKIRSTKLEDSAMYFCASSLGLGGRDTQYFGPGTRLTVL.

The rearrangement uses TRBV12-3 or TRBV12-4 and TRBJ2-7; D remains ambiguous. V gave up 2 bases and J gave up 3 bases, with 29 bases separating them. The CDR3 has 20 residues. The chain's CDR3 is CASSLKSPFFSQPMVYEQYF. CDR3 nucleotide sequence: TGTGCCAGCAGTTTAAAATCCCCTTTTTTCTCACAGCCGATGGTCTACGAGCAGTACTTC.

The CDR3 sequence is CAIPHSESNTGELFF. The CDR3 bases are TGTGCCATTCCCCATAGCGAATCGAACACCGGGGAGCTGTTTTTT. The V and J genes are TRBV10-3 and TRBJ2-2; D is possibly TRBD2 (5 bases). This CDR3 has 15 residues. The V and J ends lost 9 bases and 0 bases respectively, with 14 bases between them. Per the germline V gene, CDR1 is ENHRY and CDR2 is SYGVKD.

This chain uses TRBV7-9 with TRBJ2-3; D might be TRBD2 (7 bases). Trimming left V 5 bases short and J 3 bases short, with 18 bases between. The V gene's germline CDR1 is SEHNR and CDR2 FQNEAQ (reference sequence). CDR3 length: 16 amino acids. CDR3 sequence: CASSQLAYRATDTQYF. The CDR3 coding sequence is TGTGCCAGCAGCCAACTAGCGTACAGGGCGACAGATACGCAGTATTTT.

This clonotype was recorded at least ten times. The chain is built from TRBV28 and TRBJ1-4, with D possibly matching TRBD1 (6 bases). Deletions cut 7 bases from V and 12 bases from J, with 21 bases between. Germline CDR1 MDHEN, CDR2 SYDVKM. CDR3 size: 14 residues. The CDR3: CASTSSEAGAQLFF. The DNA of the CDR3 is TGTGCCAGCACCTCTTCTGAGGCGGGGGCACAACTGTTTTTT.